Sequencing of this T cell receptor (beta chain) was carried out in a study of T cells of healthy individuals. This CDR3 has 13 amino acids. CDR1 and CDR2 (germline): KGHDR, SFDVKD. Trimming stripped 8 bases from V and 4 bases from J, with 12 bases between. TCRdb redid the calling of the 5' RACE reads with MiXCR, one entry per CDR3 protein. The data hold 100,000 or so distinct CDR3 sequences, with approximately 16% observed a single time. The receptor's source is a human donor in good health. J is TRBJ2-3 and V is TRBV24-1; D is uncertain. CDR3 nucleotide sequence: TGTGCCACCACGGGCCCTCGGCCAGATACGCAGTATTTT. Translating it yields CATTGPRPDTQYF.